This TCR beta chain was identified during a study of T-cell memory formation after mild COVID-19. In the study overall: TCR clusters largely stayed donor specific.

Whole-study findings and limits: Contracting clones from day 15 to 85 had balanced CD4/CD8; later expanders favoured CD4+.

To note about this clonotype: Its target is not known.

MiXCR was run by TCRdb on the 5' RACE reads, yielding one entry per CDR3 protein. The repertoire has about 200,000 distinct CDR3 sequences, 9.5% of them found once; the top ten carry 3.5%. Trimming left V 1 base short and J 2 bases short, with 12 bases between. The CDR3 sequence is 16 residues long. The receptor's source is a man younger than 35 who had mild COVID-19 (a few samples of this study predate the infection). Cell type and time point are not known. The rearrangement uses TRBV23-1 and TRBJ2-1; tentatively, D is TRBD1 or TRBD2 (5 bases each). TRBV23-1 is sorted into the ORF group, with uncertain function. Sequencing used PBMCs or a T cell subset sorted from them (not recorded which). The CDR3 is CASSQCLRGPYNEQFF. The CDR3 DNA reads TGCGCCAGCAGTCAATGTTTGAGGGGCCCCTACAATGAGCAGTTCTTC.